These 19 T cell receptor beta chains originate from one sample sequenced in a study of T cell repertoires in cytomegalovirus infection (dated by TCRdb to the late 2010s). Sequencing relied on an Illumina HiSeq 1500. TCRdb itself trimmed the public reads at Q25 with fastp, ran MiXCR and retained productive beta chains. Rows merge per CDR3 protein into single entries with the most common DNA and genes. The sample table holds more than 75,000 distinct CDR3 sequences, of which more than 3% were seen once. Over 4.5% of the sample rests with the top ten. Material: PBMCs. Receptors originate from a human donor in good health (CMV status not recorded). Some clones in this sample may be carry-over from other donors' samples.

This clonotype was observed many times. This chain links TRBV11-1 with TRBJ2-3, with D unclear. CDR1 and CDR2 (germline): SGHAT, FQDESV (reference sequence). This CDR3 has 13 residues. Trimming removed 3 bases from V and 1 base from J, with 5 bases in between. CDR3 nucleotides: TGTGCCAGCAGCTTCCGGGGCACAGATACGCAGTATTTT. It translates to CASSFRGTDTQYF.

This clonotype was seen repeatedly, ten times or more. The CDR3 loop reads CATAGLLLTDTQYF. CDR3 nucleotides: TGTGCCACTGCGGGACTACTCCTCACAGATACGCAGTATTTT. The chain is built from TRBV12-3 or TRBV12-4 and TRBJ2-3; 7 nucleotides line up with TRBD2. This CDR3 is 14 amino acids long. V shed 10 bases and J 2 bases; nucleotides not matched to a gene: 9.

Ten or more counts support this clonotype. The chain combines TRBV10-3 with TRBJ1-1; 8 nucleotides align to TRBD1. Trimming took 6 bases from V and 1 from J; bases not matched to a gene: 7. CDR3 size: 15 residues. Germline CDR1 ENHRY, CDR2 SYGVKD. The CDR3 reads CAIRGGQGWNTEAFF. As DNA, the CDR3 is TGTGCCATCAGGGGAGGACAGGGCTGGAACACTGAAGCTTTCTTT.

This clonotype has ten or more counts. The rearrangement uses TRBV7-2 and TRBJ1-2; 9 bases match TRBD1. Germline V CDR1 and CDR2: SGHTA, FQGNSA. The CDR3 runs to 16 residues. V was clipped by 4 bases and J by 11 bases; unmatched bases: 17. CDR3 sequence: CASSSPQGTGTMGYTF. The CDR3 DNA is TGTGCCAGCAGCTCCCCCCAGGGGACAGGGACTATGGGATACACCTTC.

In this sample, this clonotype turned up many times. CDR3 sequence reads: CASSLEGQTFQPQHF. For the CDR3, the DNA is TGTGCCAGCAGCTTAGAGGGGCAGACCTTTCAGCCCCAGCATTTT. The chain combines TRBV7-2 with TRBJ1-5; tentatively, D is TRBD1 (5 bases). The germline V gene has CDR1 SGHTA and CDR2 FQGNSA. The CDR3 totals 15 residues. Deletions cut 1 base from V and 6 bases from J, with 13 bases between.

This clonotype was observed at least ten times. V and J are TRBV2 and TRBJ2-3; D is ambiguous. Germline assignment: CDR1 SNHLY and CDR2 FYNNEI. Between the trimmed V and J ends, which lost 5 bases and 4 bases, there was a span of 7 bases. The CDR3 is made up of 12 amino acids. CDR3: CASSRIADTQYF. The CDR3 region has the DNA TGTGCCAGCAGTCGAATTGCAGATACGCAGTATTTT.

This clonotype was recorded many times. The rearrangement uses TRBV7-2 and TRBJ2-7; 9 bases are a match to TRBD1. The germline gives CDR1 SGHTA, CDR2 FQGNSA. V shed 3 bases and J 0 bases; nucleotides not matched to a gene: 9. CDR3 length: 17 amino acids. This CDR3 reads CASSFTGTGTSSYEQYF. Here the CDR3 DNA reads TGTGCCAGCAGCTTCACCGGGACAGGGACGAGCTCCTACGAGCAGTACTTC. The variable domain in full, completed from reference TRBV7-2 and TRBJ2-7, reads GAGVSQSPSNKVTEKGKDVELRCDPISGHTALYWYRQSLGQGLEFLIYFQGNSAPDKSGLPSDRFSAERTGGSVSTLTIQRTQQEDSAVYLCASSFTGTGTSSYEQYFGPGTRLTVT.

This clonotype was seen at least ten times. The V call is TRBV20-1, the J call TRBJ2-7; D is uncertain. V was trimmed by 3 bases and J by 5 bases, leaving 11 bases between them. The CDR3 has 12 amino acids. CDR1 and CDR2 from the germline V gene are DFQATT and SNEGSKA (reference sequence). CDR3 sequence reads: CSASRVLHEQYF. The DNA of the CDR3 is TGCAGTGCTAGTCGGGTGTTGCACGAGCAGTACTTC.

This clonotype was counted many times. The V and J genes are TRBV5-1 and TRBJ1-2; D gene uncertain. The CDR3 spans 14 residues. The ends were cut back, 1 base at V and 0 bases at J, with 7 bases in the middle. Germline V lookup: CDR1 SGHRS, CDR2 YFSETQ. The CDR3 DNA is TGCGCCAGCAGCTTGTCCCCCTCTAACTATGGCTACACCTTC. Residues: CASSLSPSNYGYTF.

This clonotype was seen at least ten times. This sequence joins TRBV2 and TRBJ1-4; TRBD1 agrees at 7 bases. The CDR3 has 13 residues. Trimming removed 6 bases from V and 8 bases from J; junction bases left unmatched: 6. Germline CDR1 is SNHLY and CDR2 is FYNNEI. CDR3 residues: CASRKTGYEKLFF. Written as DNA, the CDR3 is TGTGCCAGCAGGAAGACAGGGTACGAAAAACTGTTTTTT. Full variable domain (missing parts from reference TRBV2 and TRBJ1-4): EPEVTQTPSHQVTQMGQEVILRCVPISNHLYFYWYRQILGQKVEFLVSFYNNEISEKSEIFDDQFSVERPDGSNFTLKIRSTKLEDSAMYFCASRKTGYEKLFFGSGTQLSVL.

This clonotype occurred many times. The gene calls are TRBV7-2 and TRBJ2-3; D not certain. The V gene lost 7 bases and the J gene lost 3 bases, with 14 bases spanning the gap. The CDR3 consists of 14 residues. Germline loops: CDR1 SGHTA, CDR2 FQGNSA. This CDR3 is CASTYLSTTDTQYF. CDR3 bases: TGTGCCAGCACCTATCTCAGTACAACAGATACGCAGTATTTT. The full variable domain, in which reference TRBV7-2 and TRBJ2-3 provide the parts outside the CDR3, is GAGVSQSPSNKVTEKGKDVELRCDPISGHTALYWYRQSLGQGLEFLIYFQGNSAPDKSGLPSDRFSAERTGGSVSTLTIQRTQQEDSAVYLCASTYLSTTDTQYFGPGTRLTVL.

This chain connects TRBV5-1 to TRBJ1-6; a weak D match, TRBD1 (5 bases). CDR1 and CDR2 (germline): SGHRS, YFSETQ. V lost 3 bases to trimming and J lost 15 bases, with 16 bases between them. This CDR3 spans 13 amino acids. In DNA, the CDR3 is TGCGCCAGCAGCTACCCGGACAACGGAGTCCTCCACTTT. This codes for CASSYPDNGVLHF. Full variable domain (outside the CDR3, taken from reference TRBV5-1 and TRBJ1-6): KAGVTQTPRYLIKTRGQQVTLSCSPISGHRSVSWYQQTPGQGLQFLFEYFSETQRNKGNFPGRFSGRQFSNSRSEMNVSTLELGDSALYLCASSYPDNGVLHFGNGTRLTVT.

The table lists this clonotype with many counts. The CDR3 DNA follows: TGTGCCAGCAGTTTAATCACCGGGACTAGCGGGGGACCTAGCACAGATACGCAGTATTTT. Translating gives CASSLITGTSGGPSTDTQYF. The chain joins TRBV6-2 or TRBV6-3 to TRBJ2-3, with TRBD2 matching over 14 bases. V lost 4 bases and J lost 0; bases outside the gene matches: 12. The CDR3 spans 20 residues. Germline assignment: CDR1 MNHEY and CDR2 SVGEGT.

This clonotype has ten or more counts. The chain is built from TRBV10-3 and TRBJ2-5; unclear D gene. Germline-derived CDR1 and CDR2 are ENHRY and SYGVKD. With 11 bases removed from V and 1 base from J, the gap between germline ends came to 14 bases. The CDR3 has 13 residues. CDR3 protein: CAAARSTQETQYF. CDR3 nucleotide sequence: TGTGCCGCCGCACGAAGTACCCAAGAGACCCAGTACTTC.

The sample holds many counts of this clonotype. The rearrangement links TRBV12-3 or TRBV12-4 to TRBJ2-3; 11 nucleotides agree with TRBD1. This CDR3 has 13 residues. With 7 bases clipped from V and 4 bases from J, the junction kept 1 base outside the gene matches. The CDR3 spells CASTGQGADTQYF. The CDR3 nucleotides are TGTGCCAGCACGGGACAGGGGGCAGATACGCAGTATTTT.

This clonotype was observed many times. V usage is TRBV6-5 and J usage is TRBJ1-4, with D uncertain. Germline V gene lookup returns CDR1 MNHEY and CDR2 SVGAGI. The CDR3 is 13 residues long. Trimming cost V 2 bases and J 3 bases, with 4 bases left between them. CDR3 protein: CASSYKANEKLFF. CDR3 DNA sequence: TGTGCCAGCAGTTACAAAGCTAATGAAAAACTGTTTTTT.

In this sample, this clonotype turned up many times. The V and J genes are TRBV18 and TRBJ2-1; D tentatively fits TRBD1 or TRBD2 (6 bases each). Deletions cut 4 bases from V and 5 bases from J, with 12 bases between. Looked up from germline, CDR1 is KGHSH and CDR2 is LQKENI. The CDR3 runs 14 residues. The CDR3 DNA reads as TGTGCCAGCTCACGAGGGGGGAGGAACAATGAGCAGTTCTTC. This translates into CASSRGGRNNEQFF.

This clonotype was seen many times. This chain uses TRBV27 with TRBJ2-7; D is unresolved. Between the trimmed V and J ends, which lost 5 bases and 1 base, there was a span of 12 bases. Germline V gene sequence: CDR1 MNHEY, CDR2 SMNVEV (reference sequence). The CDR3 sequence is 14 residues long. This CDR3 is CASSPRRTSYEQYF. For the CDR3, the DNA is TGTGCCAGCAGTCCTAGACGGACGTCCTACGAGCAGTACTTC.

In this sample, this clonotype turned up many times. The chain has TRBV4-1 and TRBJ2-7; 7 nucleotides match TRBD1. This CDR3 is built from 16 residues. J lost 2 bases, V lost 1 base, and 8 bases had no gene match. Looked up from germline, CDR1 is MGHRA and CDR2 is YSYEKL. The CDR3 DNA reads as TGCGCCAGCAGCCAAGTCGGAGAGGGGGCCACCTACGAGCAGTACTTC. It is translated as CASSQVGEGATYEQYF.